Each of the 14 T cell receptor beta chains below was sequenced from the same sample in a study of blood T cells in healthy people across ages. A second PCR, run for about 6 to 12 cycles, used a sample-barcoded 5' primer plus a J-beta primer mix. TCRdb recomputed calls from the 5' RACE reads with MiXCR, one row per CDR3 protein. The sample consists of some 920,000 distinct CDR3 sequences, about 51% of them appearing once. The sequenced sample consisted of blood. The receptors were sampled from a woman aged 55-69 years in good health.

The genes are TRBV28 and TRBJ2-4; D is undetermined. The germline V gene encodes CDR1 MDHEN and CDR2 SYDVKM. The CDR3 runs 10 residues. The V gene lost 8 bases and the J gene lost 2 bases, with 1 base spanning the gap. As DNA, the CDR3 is TGTGCCAGCTCCAAAAACATTCAGTACTTC. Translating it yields CASSKNIQYF.

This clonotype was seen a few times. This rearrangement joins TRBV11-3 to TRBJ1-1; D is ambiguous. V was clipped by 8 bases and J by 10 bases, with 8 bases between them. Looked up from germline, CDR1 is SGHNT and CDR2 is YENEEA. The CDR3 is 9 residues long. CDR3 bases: TGTGCCAGCTTTTACAGAGCTTTCTTT. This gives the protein CASFYRAFF.

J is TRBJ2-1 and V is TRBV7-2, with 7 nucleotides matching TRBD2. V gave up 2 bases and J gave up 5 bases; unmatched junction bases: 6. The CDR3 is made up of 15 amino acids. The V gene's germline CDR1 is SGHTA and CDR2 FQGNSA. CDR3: CASSLWGTIHNEQFF. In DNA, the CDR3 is TGTGCCAGCAGCTTATGGGGGACTATCCACAATGAGCAGTTCTTC.

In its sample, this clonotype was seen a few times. The CDR3 loop is CASSLTSGGYTF. The CDR3 DNA reads as TGTGCCAGCAGCTTAACTAGCGGGGGCTACACCTTC. V gene TRBV11-3 combines with J gene TRBJ1-2, with D unclear. In germline, CDR1 is SGHNT, CDR2 YENEEA. There are 12 residues in the CDR3. Deletions cut 2 bases from V and 8 bases from J, with 9 bases between. The full variable domain, rest sourced from reference TRBV11-3 and TRBJ1-2, is EAGVVQSPRYKIIEKKQPVAFWCNPISGHNTLYWYLQNLGQGPELLIRYENEEAVDDSQLPKDRFSAERLKGVDSTLKIQPAELGDSAVYLCASSLTSGGYTFGSGTRLTVV.

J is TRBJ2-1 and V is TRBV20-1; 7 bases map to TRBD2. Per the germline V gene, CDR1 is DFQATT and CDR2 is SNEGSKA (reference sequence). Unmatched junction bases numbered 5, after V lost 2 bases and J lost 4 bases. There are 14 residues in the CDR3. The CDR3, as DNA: TGCAGTGCTAGAAGTCTAGCGGAGTACAATGAGCAGTTCTTC. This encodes CSARSLAEYNEQFF.

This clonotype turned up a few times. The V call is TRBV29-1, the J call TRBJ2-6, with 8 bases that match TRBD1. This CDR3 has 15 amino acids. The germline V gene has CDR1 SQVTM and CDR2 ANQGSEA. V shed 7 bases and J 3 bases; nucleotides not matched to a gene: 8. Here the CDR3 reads CSGLTGVGGANVLTF. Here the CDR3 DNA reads TGCAGCGGTCTGACAGGGGTCGGTGGGGCCAACGTCCTGACTTTC.

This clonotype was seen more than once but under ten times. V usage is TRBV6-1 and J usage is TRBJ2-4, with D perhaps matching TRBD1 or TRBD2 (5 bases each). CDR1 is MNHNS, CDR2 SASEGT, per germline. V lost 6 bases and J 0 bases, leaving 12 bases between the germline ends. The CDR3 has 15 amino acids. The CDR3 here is CASRTIGVAKNIQYF. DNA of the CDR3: TGTGCCAGCAGGACTATAGGGGTAGCCAAAAACATTCAGTACTTC.

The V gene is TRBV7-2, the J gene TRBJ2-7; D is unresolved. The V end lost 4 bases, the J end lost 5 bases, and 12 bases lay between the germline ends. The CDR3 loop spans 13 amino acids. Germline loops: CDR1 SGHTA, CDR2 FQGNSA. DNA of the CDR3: TGTGCCAGCAGCTCCTCCATGGACCACGAGCAGTACTTC. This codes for CASSSSMDHEQYF.

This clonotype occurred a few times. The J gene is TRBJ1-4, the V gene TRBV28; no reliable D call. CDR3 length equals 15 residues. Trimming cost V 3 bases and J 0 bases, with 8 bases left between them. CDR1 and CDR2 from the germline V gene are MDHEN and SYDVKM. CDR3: CASSFLGATNEKLFF. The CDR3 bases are TGTGCCAGCAGTTTCCTCGGGGCAACTAATGAAAAACTGTTTTTT.

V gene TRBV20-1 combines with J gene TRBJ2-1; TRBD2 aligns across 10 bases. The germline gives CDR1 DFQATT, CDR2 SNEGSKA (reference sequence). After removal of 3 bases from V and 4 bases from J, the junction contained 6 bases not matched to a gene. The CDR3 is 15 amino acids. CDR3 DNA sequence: TGCAGTGCTAGCCCCGGGACTAGCGTTTACAATGAGCAGTTCTTC. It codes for CSASPGTSVYNEQFF.

The CDR3 is CSASLWGGVSNQPQHF. The CDR3 DNA reads as TGCAGTGCTAGCCTCTGGGGAGGGGTTAGCAATCAGCCCCAGCATTTT. The chain has TRBV20-1 and TRBJ1-5, with D perhaps TRBD1 (5 bases). The CDR3 contains 16 residues. CDR1 and CDR2 (germline): DFQATT, SNEGSKA (reference sequence). V lost 3 bases, J lost 0 bases, and 15 bases lay in between.

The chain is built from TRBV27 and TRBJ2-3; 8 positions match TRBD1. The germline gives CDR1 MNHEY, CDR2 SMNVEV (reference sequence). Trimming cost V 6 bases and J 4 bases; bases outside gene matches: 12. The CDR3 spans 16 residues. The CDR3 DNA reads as TGTGCCAGCAGAGGCAAGAACAGGGGGTCTGCAGATACGCAGTATTTT. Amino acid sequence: CASRGKNRGSADTQYF.

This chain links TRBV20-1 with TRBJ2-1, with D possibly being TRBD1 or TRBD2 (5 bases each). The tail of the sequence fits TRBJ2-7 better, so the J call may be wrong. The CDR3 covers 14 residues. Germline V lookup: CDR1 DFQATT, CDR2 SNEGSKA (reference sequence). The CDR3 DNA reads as TGCAGTGCTAGAGATGGGACGACCTACAATGAGCAGTACTTC. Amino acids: CSARDGTTYNEQYF.

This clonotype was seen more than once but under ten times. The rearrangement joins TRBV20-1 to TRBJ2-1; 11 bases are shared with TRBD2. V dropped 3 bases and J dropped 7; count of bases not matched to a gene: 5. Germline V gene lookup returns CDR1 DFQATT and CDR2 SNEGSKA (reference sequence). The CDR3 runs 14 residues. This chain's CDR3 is CSASWASGRNEQFF. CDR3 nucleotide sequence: TGCAGTGCTAGTTGGGCTAGCGGGAGGAATGAGCAGTTCTTC.